Below, one T cell receptor (beta chain) is given with its context. What it recognizes is unknown. The data derive from a study of T-cell memory formation after mild COVID-19. On the study more broadly: Each donor largely had its own TCR clusters. Notes on the study in general: CD4+ contracting clones lay mainly in CM and EM, CD8+ ones in EMRA. Cross-reactive memory apparently joined, as some responding clones appeared in pre-infection memory.

V was clipped by 2 bases and J by 4 bases; unmatched bases: 9. The CDR3 is made up of 18 amino acids. Per the germline V gene, CDR1 is SGHNT and CDR2 is YENEEA. The authors produced TCR alpha and TCR beta cDNA libraries with sample barcodes and UMIs by 5'RACE using constant-segment primers. TCRdb re-analysed the 5' RACE reads in MiXCR, keeping a single row per CDR3 protein. The data hold 400,000 to 500,000 distinct CDR3 sequences, with 20% to 25% observed a single time. The sample taken for sequencing was PBMCs or a T cell subset sorted from them (not recorded which). The chain is built from TRBV11-3 and TRBJ2-3; the match to TRBD2 covers 13 bases. This clonotype was obtained from an adult woman who had mild COVID-19 (a few samples of this study predate the infection). Cell type and time point are not known. DNA for the CDR3: TGTGCCAGCAGCTTAACACTAGCGGGAGGGCCAGTGGCAGATACGCAGTATTTT. This codes for CASSLTLAGGPVADTQYF.